This TCR beta chain came from a study of blood T cell repertoires in COVID-19. Study overall: Nucleic acid was either cDNA or gDNA, and it came from T cells, B-cell-depleted T cells, or PBMCs.

Per germline, CDR1 MNHEY and CDR2 SVGEGT. The CDR3 totals 13 residues. The ends were cut back, 4 bases at V and 7 bases at J, with 8 bases in the middle. Authors' methods: Reference gene primer amplification gave nucleated cell count estimates. Method: immunoSEQ multiplex PCR; TCRdb's copy keeps in-frame clones and lacks some. V and J calls and clone size are those listed in that table; D and trimming were worked out from the DNA. The data contain about 98,000 clones, around 81% of them seen just once; the ten biggest clones take up about 4%. What was sequenced was peripheral blood. This TCR derives from a man aged 60-69 years with acute or convalescent COVID-19. J is TRBJ1-6 and V is TRBV6-2 or TRBV6-3; D uncertain. The CDR3 spells CASSSVGNSPLHF. The DNA for the CDR3 is TGTGCCAGCAGTTCTGTGGGCAATTCACCCCTCCACTTT.